The 9 T cell receptor beta chains listed next were all sequenced from one sample in a study of blood T cell repertoires in COVID-19. Data came from immunoSEQ multiplex PCR; TCRdb stores just in-frame clones and leaves some out. The top ten hold approximately 8% of the sample, which has over 400,000 clones, roughly nine tenths seen once. The sequencing input was PBMCs or T cells enriched from blood (not recorded which). The receptors stem from an older woman who had recovered from COVID-19.

V and J are TRBV3-1 (or the pseudogene TRBV3-2) and TRBJ2-2, with 9 positions matching TRBD1. The V segment lost 2 bases and the J segment 1 base; nucleotides outside the gene matches: 17. Germline CDR1 is LGHDT and CDR2 is YNNKEL (reference sequence). This CDR3 is 21 amino acids long. The CDR3 sequence is CASSQKWNRGLPGGNTGELFF. The CDR3 DNA reads TGTGCCAGCAGCCAAAAATGGAACAGGGGGCTCCCTGGGGGGAACACCGGGGAGCTGTTTTTT.

Note on this clone: Other DNA sequences in the same sample also yield this CDR3. The V gene is TRBV5-1, the J gene TRBJ1-1; 7 bases fit TRBD1. The V gene's germline CDR1 is SGHRS and CDR2 YFSETQ. The CDR3 runs 15 residues. The V gene end was trimmed by 1 base and the J gene end by 1 base; junction bases not matched to a gene: 4. As DNA, the CDR3 is TGCGCCAGCAGCTTGAGTGCAGGGGGGAACACTGAAGCTTTCTTT. Its protein is CASSLSAGGNTEAFF.

The DNA of the CDR3 is TGTGCCACCAGTGATAACGGACTAGCGGGGGGGCCGTTGACAGATACGCAGTATTTT. This translates into CATSDNGLAGGPLTDTQYF. This chain joins TRBV24-1 and TRBJ2-3, with 15 bases identical to TRBD2. CDR3 length equals 19 residues. Germline trimming cut 3 bases from V and 3 bases from J; bases unmatched to any gene: 9. Germline CDR1 and CDR2: KGHDR and SFDVKD.

The V gene is TRBV19, the J gene TRBJ1-4; weak D call: TRBD1 (5 bases). Germline assignment: CDR1 LNHDA and CDR2 SQIVND (reference sequence). CDR3 length: 14 residues. V was cut by 10 bases and J by 3 bases, with 15 bases left in between. CDR3 in amino acids: CATVSPGSNEKLFF. The CDR3 DNA is TGTGCCACCGTATCCCCAGGGTCTAATGAAAAACTGTTTTTT.

The chain recombines TRBV19 with TRBJ1-3; 8 nucleotides match TRBD1. Per the germline V gene, CDR1 is LNHDA and CDR2 is SQIVND (reference sequence). This CDR3 spans 13 amino acids. The J segment lost 6 bases and the V segment lost 10 bases, leaving 8 bases of the junction unmatched. The CDR3 here is CATTQGAVNTIYF. CDR3 nucleotides: TGTGCCACTACCCAGGGGGCTGTAAACACCATATATTTT.

The rearrangement uses TRBV6-4 and TRBJ2-1; 10 bases align to TRBD2. The CDR3 contains 13 residues. Per the germline V gene, CDR1 is MRHNA and CDR2 is SNTAGT. The junction had 6 bases not matched to a gene; V was cut back by 5 bases and J by 11 bases. This CDR3 is CASSWTSGEKQFF. In nucleotides, the CDR3 is TGTGCCAGCAGTTGGACTAGCGGTGAGAAGCAGTTCTTC.

This chain uses TRBV6-5 with TRBJ1-1, with D possibly TRBD1 on 5 matching bases. The CDR3 has 14 amino acids. Deletions cut 8 bases from V and 0 bases from J, with 13 bases between. Germline values: CDR1 MNHEY, CDR2 SVGAGI. CDR3 bases: TGTGCCAGCCGGGAGGGGTTAATGAACACTGAAGCTTTCTTT. It encodes CASREGLMNTEAFF.

The chain carries TRBV6-5 and TRBJ1-6; D unresolved. The germline gives CDR1 MNHEY, CDR2 SVGAGI. V gave up 2 bases and J gave up 13 bases, with 18 bases separating them. CDR3 length equals 15 residues. The CDR3 loop is CASSYKKGAVYPLHF. The CDR3 coding sequence is TGTGCCAGCAGTTACAAGAAGGGAGCGGTGTATCCCCTCCACTTT.

A note on this clone: Additional DNA sequences in this sample encode the identical CDR3. The DNA for the CDR3 is TGTGCCAGCAGTGCCGGGACAGGCTCCTACGAGCAGTACTTC. Protein product: CASSAGTGSYEQYF. The V gene is TRBV2, the J gene TRBJ2-7; 8 bases are a match to TRBD1. Trimming at V came to 4 bases and at J to 0 bases, leaving 2 bases not matched to a gene. The CDR3 runs 14 residues. Germline V gives CDR1 SNHLY, CDR2 FYNNEI.